Presented here are 4 T cell receptor beta chains from one specimen sequenced in a study of cytomegalovirus exposure and HLA in healthy donors. The PCR ran on 60 Vbeta and 13 Jbeta primers. Sequencing used immunoSEQ multiplex PCR; TCRdb keeps in-frame clones, though not all of them. The repertoire holds approximately 140,000 clones, with around 83% as singletons. Sequences were obtained from PBMCs. The receptors originated from a man between 35 and 55 years old in good health and CMV-seropositive.

This clone has more than one count but fewer than ten. One junction end disagrees with the germline gene, perhaps due to a read error. The chain joins TRBV5-1 to TRBJ2-5; D may be TRBD2 (6 bases). Gene TRBJ2-7 matches the end of the DNA better, so the J call may be wrong. CDR3 length equals 15 residues. Germline V lookup: CDR1 SGHRS, CDR2 YFSETQ. The CDR3 sequence is CASSLEPDYSSEQYF. CDR3 bases: TGCGCCAGCAGCTTGGAGCCGGACTACTCCTCCGAGCAGTACTTC.

The rearrangement joins TRBV5-6 to TRBJ1-1, with TRBD1 matching over 7 bases. CDR3 size: 14 residues. Germline lookup yields CDR1 SGHDT and CDR2 YYEEEE. V shed 4 bases and J 2 bases; nucleotides not matched to a gene: 5. The CDR3 spells CASSITGVNTEAFF. DNA for the CDR3: TGTGCCAGCAGCATAACAGGGGTTAACACTGAAGCTTTCTTT.

Comments on this clone: At one end the junction does not follow the germline gene, possibly because of a read error. This chain links TRBV7-9 with TRBJ2-7; possible D gene TRBD2, 5 bases. The CDR3 contains 12 residues. CDR1 is SEHNR and CDR2 is FQNEAQ in the germline V gene (reference sequence). CDR3 bases: TGTTCCAGCAGCAAAAGGGAGTACGAGCAGTACTTC. Protein sequence: CSSSKREYEQYF.

The chain combines TRBV7-6 with TRBJ2-7, with D possibly TRBD1 on 6 matching bases. This CDR3 is built from 15 residues. Trimming pared 5 bases from V and 3 bases from J, leaving 17 bases between. The V gene's germline CDR1 is SGHVS and CDR2 FNYEAQ. This chain's CDR3 is CASSQGRGRLYEQYF. The CDR3 nucleotides read TGTGCCAGCAGCCAAGGCAGGGGACGACTCTACGAGCAGTACTTC.